This TCR beta chain was sequenced during a study of post-analysis software for immune sequencing data. Every TCR beta cDNA library bore unique molecular identifiers. One entry per CDR3 protein, called by TCRdb with MiXCR from the PCR reads. The sample includes roughly 540,000 distinct CDR3 sequences, around 31% seen only once; the top ten take about 5.6%. Sequencing was performed on blood. The clonotype comes from a girl aged 2-17 years with multiple sclerosis.

CDR3 DNA: TGTGCCAGCAGCCGACAGGGGATGAGGTCACCCCTCCACTTT. This sequence encodes CASSRQGMRSPLHF. The chain carries TRBV3-1 and TRBJ1-6; 8 nucleotides match TRBD1. Germline CDR1 LGHDT, CDR2 YNNKEL (reference sequence). The V gene end was trimmed by 4 bases and the J gene end by 10 bases; junction bases not matched to a gene: 6. The CDR3 is 14 residues long.